Shown below are 26 T cell receptor beta chains from a single sample sequenced in a study of blood T cell repertoires in COVID-19. TCRdb's copy holds only in-frame clones and misses some; the assay was immunoSEQ multiplex PCR. The table includes 100,000 to 120,000 clones, roughly four fifths detected once. Sequenced sample: peripheral blood. All receptors come from a woman aged 60-75 years with acute or convalescent COVID-19.

V usage is TRBV5-5 and J usage is TRBJ1-1; D remains unclear. Trimming shortened V by 0 bases and J by 7 bases, and 10 bases separated the two germline ends. CDR3 length: 13 residues. Germline V CDR1 and CDR2: SGHKS, YYEKEE (reference sequence). CDR3 nucleotide sequence: TGTGCCAGCAGCTTGGGAGGGTTCGATGAAGCTTTCTTT. This sequence encodes CASSLGGFDEAFF.

The chain has TRBV18 and TRBJ1-6; 7 bases align to TRBD1. Unmatched junction bases numbered 9, after V lost 3 bases and J lost 7 bases. This CDR3 is built from 16 residues. Germline-derived CDR1 and CDR2 are KGHSH and LQKENI. The CDR3 region is CASSPSGTERNSPLHF. The CDR3 DNA reads TGTGCCAGCTCACCTTCCGGGACAGAACGAAATTCACCCCTCCACTTT.

This chain connects TRBV18 to TRBJ1-1; 8 bases align to TRBD1. Germline lookup yields CDR1 KGHSH and CDR2 LQKENI. This CDR3 spans 15 amino acids. With V trimmed by 7 bases and J by 1 base, 8 bases remained unmatched. The CDR3 DNA sequence: TGTGCCAGCTATCCACCCGGGACAGGGAACACTGAAGCTTTCTTT. It specifies CASYPPGTGNTEAFF.

The chain carries TRBV6-5 and TRBJ1-2; D perhaps matches TRBD1 (6 bases). Trimming left V 1 base short and J 0 bases short, with 9 bases between. The CDR3 totals 15 residues. Looked up from germline, CDR1 is MNHEY and CDR2 is SVGAGI. The CDR3: CASSYFGQSNYGYTF. In DNA, the CDR3 is TGTGCCAGCAGTTACTTTGGACAGTCTAACTATGGCTACACCTTC.

This sequence joins TRBV30 and TRBJ1-6, with D uncertain. CDR1 and CDR2 from the germline V gene are GTSNPN and SVGIG (reference sequence). The germline V and J ends were trimmed by 3 bases and 9 bases, with 12 bases remaining between them. This CDR3 region has 13 residues. The CDR3 sequence is CAWRWSGSSPLHF. The DNA of the CDR3 is TGTGCCTGGAGGTGGAGCGGGAGTTCACCCCTCCACTTT.

The chain is built from TRBV2 and TRBJ2-5; 8 nucleotides line up with TRBD1. The CDR3 spans 16 residues. J was trimmed by 0 bases and V by 3 bases; bases with no gene match: 6. Germline CDR1 and CDR2: SNHLY and FYNNEI. CDR3 nucleotide sequence: TGTGCCAGCAGTGACCGACAGGGGTGGGACCAAGAGACCCAGTACTTC. Translating it yields CASSDRQGWDQETQYF. Drawing the rest from reference TRBV2 and TRBJ2-5, the complete variable domain is EPEVTQTPSHQVTQMGQEVILRCVPISNHLYFYWYRQILGQKVEFLVSFYNNEISEKSEIFDDQFSVERPDGSNFTLKIRSTKLEDSAMYFCASSDRQGWDQETQYFGPGTRLLVL.

As regards this clone: Other DNA sequences in the same sample also yield this CDR3. The rearrangement uses TRBV7-9 and TRBJ1-2; D unclear. The ends were cut back, 5 bases at V and 4 bases at J, with 5 bases in the middle. CDR1 is SEHNR and CDR2 is FQNEAQ in the germline V gene (reference sequence). The CDR3 extends over 11 amino acids. Written as DNA, the CDR3 is TGTGCCAGCAGCCGAGCCTATGGCTACACCTTC. This encodes CASSRAYGYTF.

Relative to its sample, this clone is large. The chain combines TRBV27 with TRBJ1-6; D is undetermined. The CDR3 sequence is 16 residues long. Between the trimmed V and J ends, which lost 10 bases and 0 bases, there was a span of 16 bases. The germline V gene has CDR1 MNHEY and CDR2 SMNVEV (reference sequence). Written as DNA, the CDR3 is TGTGCCACCTCCTTAGCCTATCCCTCCTATAATTCACCCCTCCACTTT. Protein sequence: CATSLAYPSYNSPLHF.

V is TRBV28 and J is TRBJ2-7; TRBD2 is a possible D gene (6 bases). Germline CDR1 is MDHEN and CDR2 is SYDVKM. V was cut by 10 bases and J by 0 bases, with 16 bases left in between. The CDR3 extends over 14 amino acids. The CDR3 spells CATRAGTASYEQYF. For the CDR3, the DNA is TGTGCCACCCGGGCGGGGACTGCCTCCTACGAGCAGTACTTC.

V and J are TRBV15 and TRBJ1-5; D is perhaps TRBD1 (6 bases). The germline CDR1 and CDR2 sequences are LNHNV and YYDKDF (reference sequence). V dropped 3 bases and J dropped 7 bases, with 16 bases sitting between them. The CDR3 consists of 15 residues. The CDR3 sequence: CATSREQGGAQPQHF. DNA for the CDR3: TGTGCCACCAGCAGGGAACAGGGTGGGGCCCAGCCCCAGCATTTT.

The count of this clone is one. V gene TRBV4-3 combines with J gene TRBJ1-6; TRBD1 agrees at 8 bases. CDR1 is LGHNA and CDR2 is YSLEER in the germline V gene. V lost 3 bases to trimming and J lost 3 bases; unmatched junction nucleotides: 1. This CDR3 has 15 amino acids. CDR3: CASSHGQGYNSPLHF. In DNA, the CDR3 is TGCGCCAGCAGCCATGGACAGGGCTATAATTCACCCCTCCACTTT.

The chain is built from TRBV7-2 and TRBJ1-2, with 7 bases aligning to TRBD1. The junction had 6 bases not matched to a gene; V was cut back by 4 bases and J by 7 bases. Germline CDR1 reads SGHTA; CDR2 reads FQGNSA. The CDR3 has 13 amino acids. The CDR3 reads CASSSWPGGGYTF. The CDR3 bases are TGTGCCAGCAGCTCCTGGCCAGGGGGTGGCTACACCTTC.

The V and J genes are TRBV10-3 and TRBJ1-2; 9 bases agree with TRBD1. In germline, CDR1 is ENHRY, CDR2 SYGVKD. The CDR3 has 13 residues. With V trimmed by 4 bases and J by 7 bases, 4 bases remained unmatched. The CDR3 nucleotides read TGTGCCATCAGTGGTACAGGGGGCCTTGGCTACACCTTC. Translation gives CAISGTGGLGYTF.

The CDR3 coding sequence is TGTGCCAGCAGTGGGACGGGACAGGAATCGTTTAATTCACCCCTCCACTTT. Translating it yields CASSGTGQESFNSPLHF. The chain combines TRBV6-1 with TRBJ1-6; 8 nucleotides match TRBD1. The V gene end was trimmed by 4 bases and the J gene end by 6 bases; junction bases not matched to a gene: 11. From germline, CDR1 is MNHNS and CDR2 SASEGT. The CDR3 is 17 amino acids.

This clone was seen only a few times. The chain links TRBV10-3 to TRBJ2-7; a weak D match, TRBD2 (6 bases). There are 13 residues in the CDR3. The V gene lost 4 bases and the J gene lost 3 bases, with 10 bases spanning the gap. CDR1 is ENHRY, CDR2 SYGVKD, per germline. The CDR3 nucleotides read TGTGCCATCAGTGCCGCCGGGGGCTACGAGCAGTACTTC. This codes for CAISAAGGYEQYF.

The genes are TRBV11-1 and TRBJ2-1; TRBD2 matches 10 bases. CDR1 is SGHAT, CDR2 FQDESV, per germline (reference sequence). CDR3 size: 16 residues. With 5 bases clipped from V and 6 bases from J, the junction kept 10 bases outside the gene matches. The CDR3 nucleotides read TGTGCCAGCAGCATCCTAGCGGGGGCTACGATCAATGAGCAGTTCTTC. This encodes CASSILAGATINEQFF.

A single count supports this clone. J is TRBJ1-5 and V is TRBV7-2; tentative D call: TRBD1 (5 bases). The CDR3 is 18 amino acids. Trimming left V 1 base short and J 0 bases short, with 16 bases between. Germline lookup yields CDR1 SGHTA and CDR2 FQGNSA. CDR3 protein: CASSLDLRREYSNQPQHF. Here the CDR3 DNA reads TGTGCCAGCAGCTTAGATTTGCGCAGGGAATATAGCAATCAGCCCCAGCATTTT.

The chain carries TRBV20-1 and TRBJ1-1, with a weak D call TRBD1 (5 bases). The V end lost 8 bases, the J end lost 1 base, and 8 bases lay between the germline ends. CDR3 size: 11 residues. The germline V gene has CDR1 DFQATT and CDR2 SNEGSKA (reference sequence). The CDR3 nucleotides read TGCAGTCTTGACAGGAACACTGAAGCTTTCTTT. Translating gives CSLDRNTEAFF.

This clone was seen a few times. This rearrangement joins TRBV28 to TRBJ1-4; maybe TRBD1 (5 bases). Germline CDR1 is MDHEN and CDR2 is SYDVKM. Trimming shortened V by 8 bases and J by 14 bases, and 18 bases separated the two germline ends. This CDR3 is built from 12 residues. This chain's CDR3 is CASSNSGRQLFF. In nucleotides, the CDR3 is TGTGCCAGCTCTAACTCAGGGAGGCAGCTGTTTTTT.

The rearrangement joins TRBV9 to TRBJ1-3; 8 nucleotides match TRBD1. Trimming removed 0 bases from V and 5 bases from J; junction bases left unmatched: 10. In germline, CDR1 is SGDLS, CDR2 YYNGEE. The CDR3 covers 17 residues. CDR3: CASSVGSGGNSRNTIYF. The CDR3 coding sequence is TGTGCCAGCAGCGTAGGGTCAGGGGGCAATTCAAGAAACACCATATATTTT.

This clone was seen just once. The J gene is TRBJ2-3, the V gene TRBV27; 9 bases are shared with TRBD1. Germline CDR1 is MNHEY and CDR2 is SMNVEV (reference sequence). Losses at the gene ends were 4 bases for V and 3 bases for J; bases not matched to a gene: 11. The CDR3 has 17 amino acids. The CDR3 loop reads CASSSDTTGGRTDTQYF. In DNA form, the CDR3 reads TGTGCCAGCAGTTCCGACACTACAGGGGGCAGGACAGATACGCAGTATTTT.

The rearrangement joins TRBV5-4 to TRBJ1-5; D ambiguous. From germline, CDR1 is SGHNT and CDR2 YYREEE (reference sequence). V lost 0 bases and J lost 5, with 6 bases in between. The CDR3 covers 13 residues. DNA for the CDR3: TGTGCCAGCAGCTTGGACAGCCATCAGCCCCAGCATTTT. It yields the protein CASSLDSHQPQHF. Full variable domain (missing parts from reference TRBV5-4 and TRBJ1-5): ETGVTQSPTHLIKTRGQQVTLRCSSQSGHNTVSWYQQALGQGPQFIFQYYREEENGRGNFPPRFSGLQFPNYSSELNVNALELDDSALYLCASSLDSHQPQHFGDGTRLSIL.

The chain carries TRBV19 and TRBJ1-5; D perhaps matches TRBD1 (5 bases). The CDR3 has 13 amino acids. Germline CDR1 and CDR2: LNHDA and SQIVND (reference sequence). The V end was cut by 2 bases, the J end by 6 bases, with 8 bases between. The CDR3 sequence: CASSIMGGQPQHF. The DNA for the CDR3 is TGTGCCAGTAGTATAATGGGGGGTCAGCCCCAGCATTTT.

The chain joins TRBV30 to TRBJ2-1; 8 bases fit TRBD1. Per the germline V gene, CDR1 is GTSNPN and CDR2 is SVGIG (reference sequence). With 4 bases clipped from V and 0 bases from J, the junction kept 8 bases outside the gene matches. The CDR3 is 16 amino acids. Written as DNA, the CDR3 is TGTGCCTGGATCCCCGTTGGGACAGGCTCCTACAATGAGCAGTTCTTC. As protein: CAWIPVGTGSYNEQFF.

V usage is TRBV11-2 and J usage is TRBJ2-3; D possibly corresponds to TRBD2 (5 bases). CDR3 length: 14 amino acids. Germline V gene lookup returns CDR1 SGHAT and CDR2 FQNNGV. The V end lost 3 bases, the J end lost 2 bases, and 9 bases lay between the germline ends. CDR3 DNA sequence: TGTGCCAGCAGCTTTCACGGGGTCACAGATACGCAGTATTTT. Amino acids: CASSFHGVTDTQYF.

V and J are TRBV4-3 and TRBJ1-5; D remains ambiguous. V gave up 2 bases and J gave up 3 bases, with 11 bases separating them. This CDR3 region has 15 residues. Germline V gene lookup returns CDR1 LGHNA and CDR2 YSLEER. CDR3 sequence (DNA): TGCGCCAGCAGCCAATCGGCCGGACTCAATCAGCCCCAGCATTTT. This gives the protein CASSQSAGLNQPQHF.